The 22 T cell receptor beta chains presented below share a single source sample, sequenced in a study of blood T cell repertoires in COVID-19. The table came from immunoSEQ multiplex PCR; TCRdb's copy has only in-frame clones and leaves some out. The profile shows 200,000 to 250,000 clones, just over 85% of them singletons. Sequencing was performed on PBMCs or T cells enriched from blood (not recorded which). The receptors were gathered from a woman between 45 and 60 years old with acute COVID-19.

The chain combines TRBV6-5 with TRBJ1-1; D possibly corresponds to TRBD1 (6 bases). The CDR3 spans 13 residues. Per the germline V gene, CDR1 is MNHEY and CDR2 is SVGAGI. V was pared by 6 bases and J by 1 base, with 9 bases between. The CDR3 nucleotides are TGTGCCAGCAGGTTACAGGGGAACACTGAAGCTTTCTTT. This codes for CASRLQGNTEAFF.

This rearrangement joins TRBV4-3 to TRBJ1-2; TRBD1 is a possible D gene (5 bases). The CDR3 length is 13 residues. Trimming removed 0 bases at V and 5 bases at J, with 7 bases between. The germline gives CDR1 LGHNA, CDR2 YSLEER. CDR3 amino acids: CASSQDGGYGYTF. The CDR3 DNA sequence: TGCGCCAGCAGCCAAGACGGGGGGTATGGCTACACCTTC.

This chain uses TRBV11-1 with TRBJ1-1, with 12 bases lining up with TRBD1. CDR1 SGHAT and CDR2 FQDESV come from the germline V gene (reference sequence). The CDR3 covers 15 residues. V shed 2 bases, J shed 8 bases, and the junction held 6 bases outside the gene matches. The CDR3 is CASSLRDRGHLEAFF. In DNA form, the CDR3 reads TGTGCCAGCAGCTTACGGGACAGGGGGCACCTGGAAGCTTTCTTT.

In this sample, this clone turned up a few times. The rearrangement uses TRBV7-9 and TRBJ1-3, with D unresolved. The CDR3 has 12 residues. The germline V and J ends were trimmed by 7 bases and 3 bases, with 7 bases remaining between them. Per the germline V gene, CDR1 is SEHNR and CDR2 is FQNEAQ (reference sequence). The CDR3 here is CASTTSGNTIYF. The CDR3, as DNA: TGTGCCAGCACTACGAGTGGAAACACCATATATTTT.

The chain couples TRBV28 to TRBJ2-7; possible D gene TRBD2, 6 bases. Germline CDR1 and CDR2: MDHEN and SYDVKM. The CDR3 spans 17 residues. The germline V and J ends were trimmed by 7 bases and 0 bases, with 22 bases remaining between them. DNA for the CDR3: TGTGCCAGCATGGGTCCAGGGTGGCCTAGCGTCTCCTACGAGCAGTACTTC. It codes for CASMGPGWPSVSYEQYF.

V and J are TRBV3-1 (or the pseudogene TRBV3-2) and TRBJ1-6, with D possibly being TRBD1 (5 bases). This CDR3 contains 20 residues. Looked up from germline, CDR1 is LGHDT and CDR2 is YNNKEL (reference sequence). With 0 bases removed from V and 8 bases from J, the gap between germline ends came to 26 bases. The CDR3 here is CASSQDFIRPGPRGDSPLHF. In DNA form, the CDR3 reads TGTGCCAGCAGCCAAGATTTTATTCGCCCGGGCCCCCGGGGGGATTCACCCCTCCACTTT.

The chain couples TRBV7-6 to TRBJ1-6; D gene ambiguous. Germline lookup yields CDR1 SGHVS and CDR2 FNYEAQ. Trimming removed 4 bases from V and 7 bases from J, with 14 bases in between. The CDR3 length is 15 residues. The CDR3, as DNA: TGTGCCAGCAGCTCCAGGATGGGTGACAATTCACCCCTCCACTTT. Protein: CASSSRMGDNSPLHF.

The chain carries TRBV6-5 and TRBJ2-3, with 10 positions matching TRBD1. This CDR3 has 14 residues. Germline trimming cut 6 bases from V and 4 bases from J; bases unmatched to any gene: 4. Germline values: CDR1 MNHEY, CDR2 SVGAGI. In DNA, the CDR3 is TGTGCCAGCAGAAGGGACAGGGGACCAGATACGCAGTATTTT. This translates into CASRRDRGPDTQYF.

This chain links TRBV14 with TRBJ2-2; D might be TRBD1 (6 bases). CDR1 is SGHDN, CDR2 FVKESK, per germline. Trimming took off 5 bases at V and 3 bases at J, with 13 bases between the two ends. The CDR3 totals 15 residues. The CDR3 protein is CASSTGQVYTGELFF. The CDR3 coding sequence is TGTGCCAGCAGCACAGGGCAGGTCTACACCGGGGAGCTGTTTTTT.

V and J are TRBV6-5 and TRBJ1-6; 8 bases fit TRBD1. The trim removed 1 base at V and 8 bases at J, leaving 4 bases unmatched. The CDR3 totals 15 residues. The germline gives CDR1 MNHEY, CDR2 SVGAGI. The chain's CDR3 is CASSYLDRVDSPLHF. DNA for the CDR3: TGTGCCAGCAGTTACTTGGACAGGGTTGATTCACCCCTCCACTTT.

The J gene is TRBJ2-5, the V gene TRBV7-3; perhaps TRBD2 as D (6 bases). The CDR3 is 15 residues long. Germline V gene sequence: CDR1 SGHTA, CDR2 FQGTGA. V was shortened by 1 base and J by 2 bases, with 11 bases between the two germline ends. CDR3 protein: CASSLRFGGQETQYF. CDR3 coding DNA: TGTGCCAGCAGCTTAAGGTTTGGAGGGCAAGAGACCCAGTACTTC.

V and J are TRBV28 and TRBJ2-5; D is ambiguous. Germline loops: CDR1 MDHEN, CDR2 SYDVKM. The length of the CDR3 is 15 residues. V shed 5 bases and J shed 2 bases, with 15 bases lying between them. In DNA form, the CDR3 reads TGTGCCAGCAGTCCCGTGGCGAGGAGACAAGAGACCCAGTACTTC. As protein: CASSPVARRQETQYF.

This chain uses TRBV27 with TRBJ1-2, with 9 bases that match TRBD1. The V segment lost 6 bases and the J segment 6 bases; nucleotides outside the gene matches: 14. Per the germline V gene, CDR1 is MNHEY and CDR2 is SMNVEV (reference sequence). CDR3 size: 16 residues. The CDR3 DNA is TGTGCCAGCAGGAGGACAGGGGTCCTTGAAGTAGATGGCTACACCTTC. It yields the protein CASRRTGVLEVDGYTF.

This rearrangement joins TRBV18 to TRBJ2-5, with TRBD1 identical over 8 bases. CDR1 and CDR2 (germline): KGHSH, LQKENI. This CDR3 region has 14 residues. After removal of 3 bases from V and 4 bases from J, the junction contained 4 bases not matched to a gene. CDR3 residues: CASSPGTGRETQYF. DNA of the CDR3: TGTGCCAGCTCACCGGGGACAGGACGAGAGACCCAGTACTTC.

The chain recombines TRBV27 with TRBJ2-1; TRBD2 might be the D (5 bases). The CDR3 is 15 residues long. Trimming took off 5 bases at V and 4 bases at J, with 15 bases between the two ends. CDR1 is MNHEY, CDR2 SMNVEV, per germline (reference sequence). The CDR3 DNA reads TGTGCCAGCAGTGGGAGCGCCCAGAAGTACAATGAGCAGTTCTTC. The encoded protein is CASSGSAQKYNEQFF.

The CDR3, as DNA: TGCAGCGTTGAAGCCTCCACTAGCGGGAGTACGGTTGAGCAGTTCTTC. Translated, it gives CSVEASTSGSTVEQFF. The chain recombines TRBV29-1 with TRBJ2-1, with TRBD2 matching over 11 bases. Germline V CDR1 and CDR2: SQVTM, ANQGSEA. V was clipped by 1 base and J by 9 bases; unmatched bases: 11. The CDR3 is made up of 16 amino acids.

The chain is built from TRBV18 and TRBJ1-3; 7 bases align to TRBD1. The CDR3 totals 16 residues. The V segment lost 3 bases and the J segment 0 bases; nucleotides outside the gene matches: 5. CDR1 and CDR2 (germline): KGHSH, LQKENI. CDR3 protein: CASSPRTGGSGNTIYF. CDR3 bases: TGTGCCAGCTCACCCCGGACAGGCGGCTCTGGAAACACCATATATTTT.

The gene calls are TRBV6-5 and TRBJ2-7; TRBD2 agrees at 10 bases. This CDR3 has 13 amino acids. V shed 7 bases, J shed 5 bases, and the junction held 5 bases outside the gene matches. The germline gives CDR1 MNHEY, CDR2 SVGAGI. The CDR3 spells CASTGTSVHEQYF. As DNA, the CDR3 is TGTGCCAGCACTGGGACTAGCGTCCACGAGCAGTACTTC.

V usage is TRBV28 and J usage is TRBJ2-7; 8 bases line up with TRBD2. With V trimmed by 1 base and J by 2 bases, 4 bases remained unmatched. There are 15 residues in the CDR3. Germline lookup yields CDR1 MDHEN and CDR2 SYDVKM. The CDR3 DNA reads TGTGCCAGCAGTTTATCCCAAGCGGGAGCCTACGAGCAGTACTTC. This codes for CASSLSQAGAYEQYF. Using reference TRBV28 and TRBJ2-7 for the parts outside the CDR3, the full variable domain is DVKVTQSSRYLVKRTGEKVFLECVQDMDHENMFWYRQDPGLGLRLIYFSYDVKMKEKGDIPEGYSVSREKKERFSLILESASTNQTSMYLCASSLSQAGAYEQYFGPGTRLTVT.

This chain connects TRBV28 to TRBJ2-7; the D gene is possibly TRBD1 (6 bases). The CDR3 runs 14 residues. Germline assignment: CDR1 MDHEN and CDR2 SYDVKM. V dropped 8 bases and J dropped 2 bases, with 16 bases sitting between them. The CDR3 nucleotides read TGTGCCAGCGGATTACCGACAGGACCCTACGAGCAGTACTTC. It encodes CASGLPTGPYEQYF. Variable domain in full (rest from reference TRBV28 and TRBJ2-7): DVKVTQSSRYLVKRTGEKVFLECVQDMDHENMFWYRQDPGLGLRLIYFSYDVKMKEKGDIPEGYSVSREKKERFSLILESASTNQTSMYLCASGLPTGPYEQYFGPGTRLTVT.

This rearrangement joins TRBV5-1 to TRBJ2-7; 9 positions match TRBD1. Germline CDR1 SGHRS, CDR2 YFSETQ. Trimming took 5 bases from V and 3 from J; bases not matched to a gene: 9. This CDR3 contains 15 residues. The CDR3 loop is CASRFRDRDFYEQYF. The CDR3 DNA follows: TGCGCCAGCAGGTTCCGGGACAGGGACTTCTACGAGCAGTACTTC.

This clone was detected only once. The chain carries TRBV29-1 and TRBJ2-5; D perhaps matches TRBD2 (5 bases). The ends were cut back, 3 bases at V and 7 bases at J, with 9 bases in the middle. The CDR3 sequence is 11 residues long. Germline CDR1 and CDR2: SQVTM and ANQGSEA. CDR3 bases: TGCAGCGTTGAGGAGGATAGGACCCAGTACTTC. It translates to CSVEEDRTQYF.